Presented here are 9 T cell receptor beta chains from one specimen sequenced in a study of T cells in Graves' hyperthyroidism and ophthalmopathy. TCR beta CDR3 regions were amplified from RNA. The TCR CDR3 was amplified in a first-round RT-PCR using the HTBI primer set. TCRdb recomputed calls from the multiplex PCR reads with MiXCR, one row per CDR3 protein. The sample lists 600,000 to 850,000 distinct CDR3 sequences, around 20% occurring once. The sample comprised blood. The receptors come from a woman between 45 and 60 years old with Graves' hyperthyroidism that later progressed to Graves' ophthalmopathy.

This clonotype was counted many times. This chain uses TRBV2 with TRBJ2-1, with D perhaps assigned TRBD1 or TRBD2 (5 bases each). The CDR3 sequence is 11 residues long. Trimming took 4 bases from V and 8 from J, leaving 6 bases between them. The germline CDR1 and CDR2 sequences are SNHLY and FYNNEI. The CDR3 spells CASSVGDEQFF. CDR3 in DNA: TGTGCCAGCAGTGTGGGGGATGAGCAGTTCTTC.

This clonotype was observed at least ten times. The genes are TRBV18 and TRBJ2-1, with D possibly TRBD2 on 5 matching bases. The CDR3 spans 17 residues. CDR1 KGHSH and CDR2 LQKENI come from the germline V gene. The V end lost 3 bases, the J end lost 0 bases, and 15 bases lay between the germline ends. CDR3: CASSPSISGFSYNEQFF. The CDR3 DNA follows: TGTGCCAGCTCACCTTCGATTTCGGGGTTCTCCTACAATGAGCAGTTCTTC.

This clonotype was recorded once. The V gene is TRBV2, the J gene TRBJ1-5; D remains unclear. The CDR3 runs to 12 residues. The ends were cut back, 1 base at V and 9 bases at J, with 7 bases in the middle. Germline CDR1 SNHLY, CDR2 FYNNEI. DNA for the CDR3: TGTGCCAGCAGTGAAGGATTAGTGCCCCAGCATTTT. Translated, it gives CASSEGLVPQHF.

A few counts support this clonotype. The chain has TRBV6-2 or TRBV6-3 and TRBJ2-7, with TRBD1 identical over 7 bases. V was pared by 2 bases and J by 4 bases, with 11 bases of the junction left unmatched. This CDR3 contains 16 residues. The germline V gene encodes CDR1 MNHEY and CDR2 SVGEGT. The CDR3: CASSYSPPGQLYEQYF. CDR3 coding DNA: TGTGCCAGCAGTTACAGCCCCCCGGGACAGCTATACGAGCAGTACTTC.

The V call is TRBV6-1, the J call TRBJ1-5; D is undetermined. CDR1 and CDR2 from the germline V gene are MNHNS and SASEGT. Trimming shortened V by 7 bases and J by 6 bases, and 25 bases separated the two germline ends. The length of the CDR3 is 17 residues. The CDR3 nucleotides read TGTGCCAGCAAACTTTTGAGAGACAAATTGGTTGGTCAGCCCCAGCATTTT. Translated: CASKLLRDKLVGQPQHF.

This clonotype came up many times. The chain recombines TRBV29-1 with TRBJ1-2; 8 bases are a match to TRBD1. Trimming at V came to 7 bases and at J to 0 bases, leaving 10 bases not matched to a gene. Per the germline V gene, CDR1 is SQVTM and CDR2 is ANQGSEA. The CDR3 spans 15 residues. The CDR3 DNA reads TGCAGCGCTTCAGGGGGCGCGGGGGCTAACTATGGCTACACCTTC. Its translation is CSASGGAGANYGYTF.

This chain connects TRBV19 to TRBJ2-7, with D perhaps matching TRBD1 (6 bases). The V end lost 4 bases, the J end lost 7 bases, and 11 bases lay between the germline ends. Germline assignment: CDR1 LNHDA and CDR2 SQIVND (reference sequence). The CDR3 covers 12 residues. The CDR3 region is CASSNQGWEQYF. The CDR3 DNA is TGTGCCAGTAGTAACCAGGGGTGGGAGCAGTACTTC.

J is TRBJ2-7 and V is TRBV18; D is ambiguous. Trimming took off 3 bases at V and 2 bases at J, with 14 bases between the two ends. Per germline, CDR1 KGHSH and CDR2 LQKENI. The CDR3 length is 15 residues. CDR3: CASSPDRKGAYEQYF. In DNA, the CDR3 is TGTGCCAGCTCACCGGATCGTAAGGGTGCCTACGAGCAGTACTTC.

This clonotype was observed many times. The rearrangement links TRBV27 to TRBJ2-7; D possibly corresponds to TRBD2 (5 bases). CDR1 and CDR2 (germline): MNHEY, SMNVEV (reference sequence). CDR3 length equals 16 residues. Deletions cut 4 bases from V and 1 base from J, with 17 bases between. CDR3 DNA sequence: TGTGCCAGCAGTTCTTTGGTTGGAGGACGTTCCTACGAGCAGTACTTC. This encodes CASSSLVGGRSYEQYF.